Listed here is a single T cell receptor (beta chain). This clonotype showed up just a few times. The antigen it recognizes is unknown. Nothing much larger sits one base from this clone, and base qualities are not available. The CDR3 numbers 15 residues from cysteine through phenylalanine. Only the CDR3 part of the read is kept: 45 bases, read in frame from the first base. The junction carries 13 bases between V and J, which are trimmed by 1 base and 6 bases respectively. The germline V gene supplies CDR1 LGHNA and CDR2 YNFKEQ. The receptor library was made with RT-PCR. Sequenced on an Illumina HiSeq 2500. TCRdb redid the processing of the public reads, applying fastp at Q25 and MiXCR, and retained in-frame beta chains. Rows merge per CDR3 protein into single entries with the most common DNA and genes. The sample data list about 540,000 distinct CDR3 sequences, and 20% to 25% of these were observed just once. The top ten clones comprise 2.5% to 3.5% of the sample.

This entry is derived from a study of response to subunit inactivated influenza vaccine (dated by TCRdb to the late 2010s). About the study as a whole: Deep quantitative T cell receptor repertoire profiling was used in the study to track responses to a trivalent subunit inactivated influenza vaccine. Summary of the overall study and its limitations: According to the authors, only a limited number of new T cells may be recruited by each seasonal influenza vaccination.

The same sample was also studied in work on T cells expressing NK-cell markers. The second investigation adds: The TCR beta cDNA libraries were made using 5'RACE template switching, a step that added both a universal primer site and unique molecular identifiers. TCR beta-chain repertoires were profiled in sorted CD3+CD56+NKG2C+, CD3+CD56+NKG2C- and CD3+CD56-NKG2C+ T-cell subsets from eight donors. Among the eight sequenced donors, seven were HCMV-seropositive and one was HCMV-seronegative. In several experiments an anti-gammadeltaTCR antibody was added to restrict sorting to alphabetaTCR-expressing T cells. For six donors, the dominant CD3+CD56+NKG2C+ clonotypes were among the top 10 CD8+ clonotypes and accounted for about 1.0-7.5% of CD8+ T cells. Those dominant clonotypes were again the most abundant among CD3+CD56-NKG2C+ cells in a handful of donors, at about 28.3-60.1%. Whether the expanded NKG2C-expressing T cell clones were specific for HCMV antigens was left unclear. The study sequenced eight donors, all healthy volunteers chosen at random: three men and five women. To determine HCMV serostatus, a commercial ELISA kit was used to detect HCMV-specific IgG in serum. Ficoll density gradient centrifugation was used to isolate peripheral blood mononuclear cells from blood. Magnetic immunoseparation with Miltenyi isolation kits was used to isolate CD4+ and CD8+ T cells from PBMC. cDNA synthesis was primed from the TCR beta constant segment, followed by two successive PCR amplification steps. Libraries were sequenced as 2 x 150 bp reads on Illumina HiSeq 2000/2500, MiSeq or NextSeq. MIGEC was used to demultiplex reads and group reads by UMI, and MiTCR was used to assemble and quantify clonotypes. Only TCR cDNA sequences supported by at least two reads were kept to exclude erroneous sequences. The tcR package was used for downstream repertoire analysis, and clonotypes were matched across fractions by CDR3 nucleotide sequence plus V segment. VDJmatch was used to annotate antigen specificity against VDJdb, with one amino acid substitution allowed in CDR3.

Recombination linked TRBV4-2 to TRBJ2-1; TRBD1 could be the D gene, as 5 bases match. The clonotype originates from a man aged 45-60 years who received an inactivated influenza vaccine. Donor details come from another sample of the same person, matched by shared clones. Source: CD4+ T cells sorted from PBMCs, taken 12 days after vaccination. The CDR3 is CASSQVLSGRNEQFF. The DNA reads TGTGCCAGCAGCCAAGTTTTGTCAGGGCGCAATGAGCAGTTCTTC.